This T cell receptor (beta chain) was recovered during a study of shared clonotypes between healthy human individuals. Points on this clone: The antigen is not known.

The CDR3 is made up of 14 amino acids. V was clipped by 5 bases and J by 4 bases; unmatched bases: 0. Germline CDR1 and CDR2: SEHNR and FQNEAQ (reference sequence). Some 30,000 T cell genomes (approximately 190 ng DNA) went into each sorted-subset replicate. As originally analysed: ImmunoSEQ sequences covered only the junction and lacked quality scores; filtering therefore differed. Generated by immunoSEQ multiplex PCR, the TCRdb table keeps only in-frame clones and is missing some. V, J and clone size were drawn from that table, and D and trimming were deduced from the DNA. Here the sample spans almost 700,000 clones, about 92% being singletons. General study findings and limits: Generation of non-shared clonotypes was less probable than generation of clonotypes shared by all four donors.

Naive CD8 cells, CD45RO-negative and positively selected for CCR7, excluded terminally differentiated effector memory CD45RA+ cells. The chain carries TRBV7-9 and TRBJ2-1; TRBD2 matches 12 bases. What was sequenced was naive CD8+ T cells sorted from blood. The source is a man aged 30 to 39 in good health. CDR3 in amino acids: CASSGTSGYNEQFF. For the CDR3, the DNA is TGTGCCAGCAGCGGGACTAGCGGGTACAATGAGCAGTTCTTC.